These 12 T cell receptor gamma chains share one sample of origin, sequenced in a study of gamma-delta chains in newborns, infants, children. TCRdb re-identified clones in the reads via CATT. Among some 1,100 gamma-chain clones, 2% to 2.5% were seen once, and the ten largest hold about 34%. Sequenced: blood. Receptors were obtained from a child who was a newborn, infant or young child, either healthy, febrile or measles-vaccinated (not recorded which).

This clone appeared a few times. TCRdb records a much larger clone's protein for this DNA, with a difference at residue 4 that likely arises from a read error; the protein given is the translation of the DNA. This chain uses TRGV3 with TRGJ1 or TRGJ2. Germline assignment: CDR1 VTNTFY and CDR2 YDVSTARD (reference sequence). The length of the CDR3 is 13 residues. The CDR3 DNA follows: TGTGCCACCTGTGACAGGCCTTATTATAAGAAACTCTTT. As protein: CATCDRPYYKKLF.

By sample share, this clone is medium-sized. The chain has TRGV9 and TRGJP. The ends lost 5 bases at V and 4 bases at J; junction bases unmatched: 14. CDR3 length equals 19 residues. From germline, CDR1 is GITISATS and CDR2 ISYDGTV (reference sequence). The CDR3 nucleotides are TGTGCCTTGTGGGTGATTCGCCGGCCACAAGAGTTGGGCAAAAAAATCAAGGTATTT. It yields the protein CALWVIRRPQELGKKIKVF.

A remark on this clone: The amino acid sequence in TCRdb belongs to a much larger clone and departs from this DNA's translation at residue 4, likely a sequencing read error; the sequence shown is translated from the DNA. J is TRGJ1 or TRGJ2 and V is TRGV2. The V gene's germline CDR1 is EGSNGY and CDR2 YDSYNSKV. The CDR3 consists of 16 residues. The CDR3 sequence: CATLDGRTLNYYKKLF. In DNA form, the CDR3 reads TGTGCCACCTTGGACGGCCGAACCTTGAATTATTATAAGAAACTCTTT.

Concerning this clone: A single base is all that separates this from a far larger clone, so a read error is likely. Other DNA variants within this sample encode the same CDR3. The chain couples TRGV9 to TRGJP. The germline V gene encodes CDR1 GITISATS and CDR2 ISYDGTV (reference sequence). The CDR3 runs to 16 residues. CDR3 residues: CALWEGQELGKKIKVF. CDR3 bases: TGTGCCTTGTGGGAGGGTCAAGAGCTGGGCAAAAAAATCAAGGTATTT.

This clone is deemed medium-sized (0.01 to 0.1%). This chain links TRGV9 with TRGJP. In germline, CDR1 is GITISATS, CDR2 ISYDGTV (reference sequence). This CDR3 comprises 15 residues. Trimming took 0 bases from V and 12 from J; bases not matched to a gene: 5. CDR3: CALWEVIGGKKIKVF. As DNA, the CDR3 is TGTGCCTTGTGGGAGGTGATAGGGGGCAAAAAAATCAAGGTATTT.

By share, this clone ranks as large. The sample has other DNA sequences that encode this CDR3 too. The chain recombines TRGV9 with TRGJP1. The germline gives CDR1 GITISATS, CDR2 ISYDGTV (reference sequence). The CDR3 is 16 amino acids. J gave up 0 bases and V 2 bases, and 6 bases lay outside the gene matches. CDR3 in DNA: TGTGCCTTGTGGGAGGGATACGATACCACTGGTTGGTTCAAGATATTT. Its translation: CALWEGYDTTGWFKIF.

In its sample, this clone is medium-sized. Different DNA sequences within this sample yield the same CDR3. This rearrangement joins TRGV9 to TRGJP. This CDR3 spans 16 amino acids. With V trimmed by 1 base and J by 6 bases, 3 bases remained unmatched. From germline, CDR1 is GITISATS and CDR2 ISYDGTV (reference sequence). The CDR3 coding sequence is TGTGCCTTGTGGGAGGTCAGAGAGTTGGGCAAAAAAATCAAGGTATTT. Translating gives CALWEVRELGKKIKVF.

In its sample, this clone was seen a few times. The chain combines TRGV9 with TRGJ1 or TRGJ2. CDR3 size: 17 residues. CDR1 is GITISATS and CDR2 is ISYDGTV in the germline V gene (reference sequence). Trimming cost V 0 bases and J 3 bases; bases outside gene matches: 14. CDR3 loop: CALWEVQSRGPYYKKLF. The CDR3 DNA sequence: TGTGCCTTGTGGGAGGTGCAGTCCAGGGGCCCTTATTATAAGAAACTCTTT.

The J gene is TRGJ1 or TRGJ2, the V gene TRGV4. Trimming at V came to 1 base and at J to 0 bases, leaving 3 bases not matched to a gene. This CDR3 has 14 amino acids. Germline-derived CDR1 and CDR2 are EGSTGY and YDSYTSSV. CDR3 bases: TGTGCCACCTGGGATGGACCGAATTATTATAAGAAACTCTTT. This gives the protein CATWDGPNYYKKLF.

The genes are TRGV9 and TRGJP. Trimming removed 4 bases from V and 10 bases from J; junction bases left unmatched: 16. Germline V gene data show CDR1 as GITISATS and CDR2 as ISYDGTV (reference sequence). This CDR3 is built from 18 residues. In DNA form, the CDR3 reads TGTGCCTTGTGGGAATCGAAGGGTCGGCCTTTGGGCAAAAAAATCAAGGTATTT. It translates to CALWESKGRPLGKKIKVF.

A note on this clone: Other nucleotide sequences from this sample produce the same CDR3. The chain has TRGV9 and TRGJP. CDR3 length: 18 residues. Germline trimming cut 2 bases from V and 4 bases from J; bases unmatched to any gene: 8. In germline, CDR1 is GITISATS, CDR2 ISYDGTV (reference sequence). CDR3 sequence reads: CALWEETNQELGKKIKVF. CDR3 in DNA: TGTGCCTTGTGGGAGGAAACAAATCAAGAGTTGGGCAAAAAAATCAAGGTATTT.

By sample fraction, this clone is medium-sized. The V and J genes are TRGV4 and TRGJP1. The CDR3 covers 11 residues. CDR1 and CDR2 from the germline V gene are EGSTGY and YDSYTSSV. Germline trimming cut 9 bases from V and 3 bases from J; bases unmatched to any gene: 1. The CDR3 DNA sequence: TGTGCCACCCCCACTGGTTGGTTCAAGATATTT. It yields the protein CATPTGWFKIF.